This entry features one T cell receptor beta chain sequence. V lost 1 base, J lost 0 bases, and 19 bases lay in between. The CDR3 is 19 residues long. CDR1 and CDR2 (germline): KGHSH, LQKENI. The data belong to a study of T cells after yellow fever vaccination. MiXCR, applied by TCRdb to the 5' RACE reads, yields one record per CDR3 protein. The table includes 200,000 to 300,000 distinct CDR3 sequences, approximately 6.7% detected once. The TCR originated in a young man who received the YFV17D yellow fever vaccine. The source was CD4+ T cells sorted from PBMCs, collected on the day of the yellow fever booster vaccination. The rearrangement joins TRBV18 to TRBJ2-1; D ambiguous. In DNA form, the CDR3 reads TGTGCCAGCTCACCACTTACGTCTCGACTTGAGAGCTCCTACAATGAGCAGTTCTTC. It is translated as CASSPLTSRLESSYNEQFF. The full variable domain, its missing parts supplied by reference TRBV18 and TRBJ2-1, is NAGVMQNPRHLVRRRGQEARLRCSPMKGHSHVYWYRQLPEEGLKFMVYLQKENIIDESGMPKERFSAEFPKEGPSILRIQQVVRGDSAAYFCASSPLTSRLESSYNEQFFGPGTRLTVL.